The rows below give T cell receptor beta chains drawn from one sample of a study of shared clonotypes between healthy human individuals. Measured with immunoSEQ multiplex PCR; TCRdb has only the in-frame clones, and not every one. Among over a million clones listed, roughly 96% were seen once. Sequencing was performed on naive CD4+ T cells sorted from blood. The receptors stem from a man between 25 and 39 years old in good health. CDR3s include the opening cysteine and the closing phenylalanine or tryptophan. Each record gives: J gene, D gene, V gene, clone size, CDR3 DNA, CDR3 protein. D genes are given only for firm matches. Clone size is stated in some rows and not others, as once, few, many or a class when expanded.

j_gene: TRBJ2-1
d_gene: TRBD1
v_gene: TRBV7-4
abundance: .
CDR3nt: TGTGCCAGCAGCTTAGAGGGACAGGGTGGCGATGAGCAGTTCTTC
CDR3aa: CASSLEGQGGDEQFF

j_gene: TRBJ2-5
d_gene: TRBD1
v_gene: TRBV18
abundance: .
CDR3nt: TGTGCCAGCTCTCCAGGGCAGGGGGCGTTCGGAGAGACCCAGTACTTC
CDR3aa: CASSPGQGAFGETQYF

j_gene: TRBJ1-1
d_gene: TRBD1
v_gene: TRBV28
abundance: .
CDR3nt: TGTGCCAGCAGTCTACAGGGGATGAACACTGAAGCTTTCTTT
CDR3aa: CASSLQGMNTEAFF

j_gene: TRBJ1-2
d_gene: .
v_gene: TRBV19
abundance: .
CDR3nt: TGTGCCAGTAGTGCAGCAGGGGTAGTCGATGGCTACACCTTC
CDR3aa: CASSAAGVVDGYTF

j_gene: TRBJ1-4
d_gene: .
v_gene: TRBV18
abundance: .
CDR3nt: TGTGCCAGCTCACCAAACGTCCGTAATGAAAAACTGTTTTTT
CDR3aa: CASSPNVRNEKLFF

j_gene: TRBJ2-1
d_gene: .
v_gene: TRBV18
abundance: .
CDR3nt: TGTGCCAGCTCACTGTCGAGACTGGAGTACAATGAGCAGTTCTTC
CDR3aa: CASSLSRLEYNEQFF

j_gene: TRBJ2-3
d_gene: .
v_gene: TRBV10-2
abundance: .
CDR3nt: TGCGCCAGCAGTGACAGATCTAGCACAGATACGCAGTATTTT
CDR3aa: CASSDRSSTDTQYF

j_gene: TRBJ1-1
d_gene: .
v_gene: TRBV5-5
abundance: .
CDR3nt: TGTGCCAGCAGCCGACTAAGGGGTTCCGCTACTGAAGCTTTCTTT
CDR3aa: CASSRLRGSATEAFF

j_gene: TRBJ2-2
d_gene: .
v_gene: TRBV5-1
abundance: .
CDR3nt: TGCGCCAGCAGCTATGCAGGAACTGCGAACACCGGGGAGCTGTTTTTT
CDR3aa: CASSYAGTANTGELFF

j_gene: TRBJ1-1
d_gene: .
v_gene: TRBV5-1
abundance: .
CDR3nt: TGCGCCAGCAGCCCGGATCGGGGGACGACTGAAGCTTTCTTT
CDR3aa: CASSPDRGTTEAFF

j_gene: TRBJ2-5
d_gene: .
v_gene: TRBV5-4
abundance: .
CDR3nt: TGTGCCAGCAGCTTGTGGGGGAGAGGGGAGACCCAGTACTTC
CDR3aa: CASSLWGRGETQYF

j_gene: TRBJ2-7
d_gene: TRBD2
v_gene: TRBV9
abundance: .
CDR3nt: TGTGCCAGCAGCCTCACCTCAGCGGGAGGGCCCCCCTACGAGCAGTACTTC
CDR3aa: CASSLTSAGGPPYEQYF

j_gene: TRBJ1-1
d_gene: .
v_gene: TRBV10-1
abundance: .
CDR3nt: TGCGCCACCCAACGGGACCCCCGGGGCGCTGAAGCTTTCTTT
CDR3aa: CATQRDPRGAEAFF

j_gene: TRBJ2-7
d_gene: .
v_gene: TRBV4-1
abundance: .
CDR3nt: TGCGCCAGCAGCCAAGTAAAGGGGTCCACCTACGAGCAGTACTTC
CDR3aa: CASSQVKGSTYEQYF

j_gene: TRBJ1-1
d_gene: TRBD1
v_gene: TRBV11-1
abundance: .
CDR3nt: TGTGCCAGCAGCCTCAATTACGACAGGGGAGTGAACACTGAAGCTTTCTTT
CDR3aa: CASSLNYDRGVNTEAFF

j_gene: TRBJ2-3
d_gene: TRBD1
v_gene: TRBV6-6
abundance: .
CDR3nt: TGTGCCAGCGGACAGGGAACAGATACGCAGTATTTT
CDR3aa: CASGQGTDTQYF

j_gene: TRBJ2-2
d_gene: TRBD1
v_gene: TRBV5-4
abundance: .
CDR3nt: TGTGCCAGCAGCCCCGGGACAGGGGGAGGATTGGGGACCGGGGAGCTGTTTTTT
CDR3aa: CASSPGTGGGLGTGELFF

j_gene: TRBJ2-1
d_gene: TRBD1
v_gene: TRBV5-6
abundance: .
CDR3nt: TGTGCCAGCAGCGGACAGGGGGTCATCTACAATGAGCAGTTCTTC
CDR3aa: CASSGQGVIYNEQFF

j_gene: TRBJ2-7
d_gene: .
v_gene: TRBV30
abundance: .
CDR3nt: TGTGCCTGGAGTCTCGACAGGCATTCCTACGAGCAGTACTTC
CDR3aa: CAWSLDRHSYEQYF

j_gene: TRBJ2-1
d_gene: .
v_gene: TRBV9
abundance: .
CDR3nt: TGTGCCAGCAGCGTAGAGACTACCTCTTACAATGAGCAGTTCTTC
CDR3aa: CASSVETTSYNEQFF

j_gene: TRBJ2-1
d_gene: .
v_gene: TRBV1
abundance: .
CDR3nt: TGCACCAGCAGCCAAGATGTATCGGCGCTCTTACCCTCCTACAATGAGCAGTTCTTC
CDR3aa: CTSSQDVSALLPSYNEQFF

j_gene: TRBJ1-5
d_gene: TRBD1
v_gene: TRBV27
abundance: .
CDR3nt: TGTGCCAGCAGGATGACAGGGGGCGACCCCCTACATCAGCCCCAGCATTTT
CDR3aa: CASRMTGGDPLHQPQHF

j_gene: TRBJ2-2
d_gene: .
v_gene: TRBV6-6
abundance: .
CDR3nt: TGTGCCAGCAGCTCACTAGGTTGGACCGGGGAGCTGTTTTTT
CDR3aa: CASSSLGWTGELFF

j_gene: TRBJ2-1
d_gene: TRBD2
v_gene: TRBV6-6
abundance: .
CDR3nt: TGTGCCAGCACCCCCTTCGGGACTAGCCCCTCCGAGCAGTTCTTC
CDR3aa: CASTPFGTSPSEQFF

j_gene: TRBJ1-2
d_gene: .
v_gene: TRBV5-1
abundance: .
CDR3nt: TGCGCCAGCAGATCGCTGGCCCTTTCGAACTATGGCTACACCTTC
CDR3aa: CASRSLALSNYGYTF

j_gene: TRBJ1-4
d_gene: .
v_gene: TRBV28
abundance: once
CDR3nt: TGTGCCAGCAGTCCCGTCCGGGGGCGCTGGGAAAAACTGTTTTTT
CDR3aa: CASSPVRGRWEKLFF

j_gene: TRBJ2-5
d_gene: TRBD2
v_gene: TRBV10-3
abundance: .
CDR3nt: TGTGCCATCAGTGAACTAGCGGGAGGGTCCACTCAAGAGACCCAGTACTTC
CDR3aa: CAISELAGGSTQETQYF

j_gene: TRBJ2-5
d_gene: .
v_gene: TRBV25-1
abundance: .
CDR3nt: TGTGCCAGCAGTGATCTGAGGGGTAGGCAAGAGACCCAGTACTTC
CDR3aa: CASSDLRGRQETQYF

j_gene: TRBJ2-7
d_gene: TRBD1
v_gene: TRBV29-1
abundance: .
CDR3nt: TGCAGCGTTGCCCAGGGGGCTGGTCCCTTCGAGCAGTACTTC
CDR3aa: CSVAQGAGPFEQYF

j_gene: TRBJ1-1
d_gene: .
v_gene: TRBV11-2
abundance: once
CDR3nt: TGTGCCAGCAGCTTAGATCTGCCCGAAGCTTTCTTT
CDR3aa: CASSLDLPEAFF

j_gene: TRBJ2-7
d_gene: TRBD1
v_gene: TRBV28
abundance: .
CDR3nt: TGTGCCAGCACCCTGACAGGGGGAAACTACGAGCAGTACTTC
CDR3aa: CASTLTGGNYEQYF